These T cell receptor beta chains were read from a single sample in a study of tumor-infiltrating lymphocytes in localized non-small cell lung cancer. The data were produced by immunoSEQ multiplex PCR, yet TCRdb's version contains in-frame clones alone and is incomplete. The table records 9,500 to 15,000 clones, just over 85% of them present only once. Sequencing used lung tumor tissue. Receptors originate from a human donor with non-small cell lung cancer. CDR3s include the opening cysteine and the closing phenylalanine or tryptophan. Fields, in order: J gene, clone size, V gene, D gene, CDR3 DNA, CDR3 protein. The D gene is left open where the match is weak. Where a row states a size, it is once, few, many or the class of an expanded clone; other rows omit it.

J: TRBJ2-7
size: -
V: TRBV7-9
D: -
DNA: TGTGCCAGCACGGGGACCTACGAGCAGTACTTC
CDR3: CASTGTYEQYF

J: TRBJ2-7
size: -
V: TRBV6-1
D: -
DNA: TGTGCCAGCAGGCTCCACTACGAGCAGTACTTC
CDR3: CASRLHYEQYF

J: TRBJ2-5
size: -
V: TRBV18
D: -
DNA: TGTGCCAGCTCACCAGGGAGTGAGCAGTACTTC
CDR3: CASSPGSEQYF

J: TRBJ1-2
size: -
V: TRBV30
D: -
DNA: TGTGCCTGGAGTGTAAATGGAATCTATGGCTACACCTTC
CDR3: CAWSVNGIYGYTF

J: TRBJ2-1
size: -
V: TRBV29-1
D: -
DNA: TGCAGCGTTCCCCCCGGGGGGACACTAGTAGGTGAGCAGTTCTTC
CDR3: CSVPPGGTLVGEQFF

J: TRBJ2-5
size: -
V: TRBV4-1
D: -
DNA: TGCGCCAGCAGCCAAGCAGGGGCAGAGCAAGAGACCCAGTACTTC
CDR3: CASSQAGAEQETQYF

J: TRBJ2-5
size: -
V: TRBV20-1
D: -
DNA: TGCAGTGCCCAGCAAGAGACCCAGTACTTC
CDR3: CSAQQETQYF

J: TRBJ2-7
size: -
V: TRBV4-2
D: -
DNA: TGTGCCAGCAGCCAAGATCAAGGGAGCTCCTACGAGCAGTACTTC
CDR3: CASSQDQGSSYEQYF

J: TRBJ2-7
size: -
V: TRBV5-1
D: TRBD2
DNA: TGCGCCACCAGCTTGGGACTAGCGGGAGTCTACGAGCAGTACTTC
CDR3: CATSLGLAGVYEQYF

J: TRBJ2-7
size: -
V: TRBV4-2
D: -
DNA: TGTGCCAGCAGCCACGTCCGGGACGGACTCTCCTACGAGCAGTACTTC
CDR3: CASSHVRDGLSYEQYF

J: TRBJ2-1
size: -
V: TRBV4-1
D: TRBD1
DNA: TGCGCCAGCAGCCTCGGGACAGGGGCGTACAATGAGCAGTTCTTC
CDR3: CASSLGTGAYNEQFF

J: TRBJ1-2
size: -
V: TRBV18
D: TRBD1
DNA: TGTGCCAGCTCACGGGACAGGGGCGTCGATGGCTACACCTTC
CDR3: CASSRDRGVDGYTF

J: TRBJ1-2
size: -
V: TRBV6-5
D: -
DNA: TGTGCCAGCAGCGGTATAATGGACGTTAACTATGGCTACACCTTC
CDR3: CASSGIMDVNYGYTF

J: TRBJ1-5
size: -
V: TRBV28
D: -
DNA: TGTGCCAGCAGTCCCTATCGGCCCGGGGGCTGGGATCAGCCCCAGCATTTT
CDR3: CASSPYRPGGWDQPQHF

J: TRBJ2-5
size: few
V: TRBV29-1
D: -
DNA: TGCAGCGTTAGACAGTATTACCAAGAGACCCAGTACTTC
CDR3: CSVRQYYQETQYF

J: TRBJ1-2
size: -
V: TRBV10-2
D: -
DNA: TGCGCCAGCAGTGAGTCCTACGTCAGTAACTATGGCTACACCTTC
CDR3: CASSESYVSNYGYTF

J: TRBJ1-5
size: -
V: TRBV5-1
D: TRBD1
DNA: TGCGCCAGCAGCTTGTCGACAGGGGGGGGTCAGCCCCAGCATTTT
CDR3: CASSLSTGGGQPQHF

J: TRBJ2-7
size: -
V: TRBV5-1
D: TRBD1
DNA: TGCGCCAGCAGCTTGGCTGGAAGGGGGCGCATTTCCTACGAGCAGTACTTC
CDR3: CASSLAGRGRISYEQYF

J: TRBJ1-1
size: -
V: TRBV7-7
D: TRBD1
DNA: TGTGCTAGCAGCCCCTTACCGGGACAGGAAGCTTTCTTT
CDR3: CASSPLPGQEAFF

J: TRBJ1-5
size: -
V: TRBV30
D: -
DNA: TGTGCCTGGAGCCCTCGCAATGGGCAGCCCCAGCATTTT
CDR3: CAWSPRNGQPQHF

J: TRBJ1-5
size: once
V: TRBV29-1
D: -
DNA: TGCAGCGCGGTGACAGATCCCAATCAGCCCCAGCATTTT
CDR3: CSAVTDPNQPQHF

J: TRBJ2-1
size: -
V: TRBV5-1
D: -
DNA: TGCGCCAGCAGCTTGGTCACAGCTTACAATGAGCAGTTCTTC
CDR3: CASSLVTAYNEQFF

J: TRBJ1-3
size: -
V: TRBV7-8
D: -
DNA: TGTGCCAGCAGCTTCAAAGGAAACACCATATATTTT
CDR3: CASSFKGNTIYF

J: TRBJ2-3
size: -
V: TRBV15
D: TRBD1
DNA: TGTGCCACCAGCAGAGATTACAGGACAGGGGGCGTGAATACGCAGTATTTT
CDR3: CATSRDYRTGGVNTQYF

J: TRBJ1-5
size: -
V: TRBV7-2
D: -
DNA: TGTGCCAGCAGCTCGAAGATCAATCAGCCCCAGCATTTT
CDR3: CASSSKINQPQHF

J: TRBJ2-5
size: -
V: TRBV5-1
D: TRBD1
DNA: TGCGCCAGCAGCTTGGACAGGGGGCGAGAGACCCAGTACTTC
CDR3: CASSLDRGRETQYF

J: TRBJ1-1
size: few
V: TRBV6-5
D: -
DNA: TGTGCCAGCAGTTACCTCGAAACGAACACTGAAGCTTTCTTT
CDR3: CASSYLETNTEAFF

J: TRBJ1-2
size: few
V: TRBV28
D: -
DNA: TGTGCCAGCAGTTGGAACCCGCCAGGCTATGGCTACACCTTC
CDR3: CASSWNPPGYGYTF

J: TRBJ2-2
size: -
V: TRBV2
D: TRBD1
DNA: TGTGCCAGCAGGGAGGACAGGGGGCCTAGGGAGCTGTTTTTT
CDR3: CASREDRGPRELFF

J: TRBJ1-2
size: -
V: TRBV6-5
D: -
DNA: TGTGCCAGCAGTTACTCGTTTAGGGTCTACTTC
CDR3: CASSYSFRVYF

J: TRBJ2-7
size: -
V: TRBV4-1
D: TRBD1
DNA: TGCGCCAGCAGCCCTCGAGACAGGGGGCGGGAGCAGTACTTC
CDR3: CASSPRDRGREQYF

J: TRBJ1-3
size: -
V: TRBV30
D: -
DNA: TGTGCCTGGAGTTGGGCGGGCTCTGGAAACACCATATATTTT
CDR3: CAWSWAGSGNTIYF

J: TRBJ2-7
size: -
V: TRBV7-3
D: TRBD1
DNA: TGTGCCAGCAGCTCCCACAAGGGACAGGGGATCGGCGAGCAGTACTTC
CDR3: CASSSHKGQGIGEQYF

J: TRBJ1-2
size: once
V: TRBV11-1
D: -
DNA: TGTGCCAGCAGCTTAAATCCACTTCCTGCCTATGGCTACACCTTC
CDR3: CASSLNPLPAYGYTF

J: TRBJ2-1
size: -
V: TRBV14
D: TRBD1
DNA: TGTGCCAGCAGCCAAGATTTAGGGGACAGGGGGTATCACAATGAGCAGTTCTTC
CDR3: CASSQDLGDRGYHNEQFF

J: TRBJ2-7
size: -
V: TRBV28
D: -
DNA: TGTGCCAGCAGTTTGGCGTATAAACCCTTGGACGAGCAGTACTTC
CDR3: CASSLAYKPLDEQYF

J: TRBJ1-5
size: -
V: TRBV6-1
D: TRBD1
DNA: TGTGCCAGCAGTTGGACAGGGGATAGCAATCAGCCCCAGCATTTT
CDR3: CASSWTGDSNQPQHF

J: TRBJ2-3
size: -
V: TRBV7-2
D: -
DNA: TGTGCCAGCAGCCACCCGGGGACAGATACGCAGTATTTT
CDR3: CASSHPGTDTQYF

J: TRBJ1-4
size: -
V: TRBV14
D: -
DNA: TGTGCCACCGCGCGGGGTGCTAATGAAAAACTGTTTTTT
CDR3: CATARGANEKLFF

J: TRBJ2-1
size: -
V: TRBV7-6
D: TRBD1
DNA: TGTGCCAGCAGCTCGACAGGGTTTGGTGAGCAGTTCTTC
CDR3: CASSSTGFGEQFF

J: TRBJ2-1
size: -
V: TRBV2
D: -
DNA: TGTGCCAGCAGGGCAGAAGGACAAGAGCAGTTCTTC
CDR3: CASRAEGQEQFF

J: TRBJ2-7
size: few
V: TRBV30
D: -
DNA: TGTGCCTGGAGTGACACAGGCTACGAGCAGTACTTC
CDR3: CAWSDTGYEQYF

J: TRBJ1-1
size: -
V: TRBV5-5
D: -
DNA: TGTGCCAGCAGCCTCAGACAGGCGTTTTCTGAAGCTTTCTTT
CDR3: CASSLRQAFSEAFF

J: TRBJ1-5
size: -
V: TRBV7-8
D: -
DNA: TGTGCCAGCAGCTTAGCCAGGGTAGATCAGCCCCAGCATTTT
CDR3: CASSLARVDQPQHF

J: TRBJ2-7
size: -
V: TRBV30
D: -
DNA: TGTGCCTGGAGTCGGGAGACATCCGGAACTCCCTACGAGCAGTACTTC
CDR3: CAWSRETSGTPYEQYF

J: TRBJ2-4
size: -
V: TRBV4-1
D: TRBD2
DNA: TGCGCCAGCAGCCAAGCCCATAGCGGGAGCTTAGCCAAAAACATTCAGTACTTC
CDR3: CASSQAHSGSLAKNIQYF

J: TRBJ1-2
size: few
V: TRBV28
D: TRBD1
DNA: TGTGCCAGCAGTGCAGGGGGCCTTGGCTACACCTTC
CDR3: CASSAGGLGYTF

J: TRBJ2-3
size: few
V: TRBV9
D: -
DNA: TGTGCCAGCAGCGGACTTACGGGAACAGATACGCAGTATTTT
CDR3: CASSGLTGTDTQYF

J: TRBJ1-1
size: once
V: TRBV6-5
D: -
DNA: TGTGCCAGCAGAACAGTGAAGAACACTGAAGCTTTCTTT
CDR3: CASRTVKNTEAFF